What follows is one T cell receptor beta chain and its context. Its target is unknown. Measured with immunoSEQ multiplex PCR; TCRdb has only the in-frame clones, and not every one. The profile shows millions of clones, 95% of them singletons. The data stem from a study of shared clonotypes between healthy human individuals. The CDR3 totals 16 residues. The J segment lost 0 bases and the V segment lost 0 bases, leaving 4 bases of the junction unmatched. Looked up from germline, CDR1 is SGHRS and CDR2 is YFSETQ. Study-wide points: In a handful of donors, around 5.5% of naive CD4 clonotypes appeared in common.

The chain links TRBV5-1 to TRBJ2-5, with 8 bases that match TRBD2. Material for sequencing was naive CD4+ T cells sorted from blood. Sample subset: CD45RA+ positively selected. The TCR originated in a man younger than 35 in good health. The CDR3 reads CASSLGPSGYQETQYF. The CDR3 bases are TGCGCCAGCAGCTTGGGGCCTAGCGGGTACCAAGAGACCCAGTACTTC.